This T cell receptor beta chain was sequenced during a study of blood T cell repertoires in COVID-19. Study details: Samples representing acute and convalescent COVID-19 were sourced from the United States, Italy and Spain.

How the authors handled the data: Nucleated cell counts were estimated from reference gene primer amplification. TCRdb's copy holds only in-frame clones and misses some; the assay was immunoSEQ multiplex PCR. The DNA gave D and trimming, while V, J and clone size come from that table. The sample includes about 150,000 clones, 70% to 90% of them seen just once. The clonotype was recovered from a woman in her sixties or seventies with acute or convalescent COVID-19. The specimen sequenced was peripheral blood.

The CDR3 sequence: CASCVQVEGSPLHF. DNA of the CDR3: TGTGCCAGCTGCGTACAGGTTGAAGGTTCACCCCTCCACTTT. The genes are TRBV6-5 and TRBJ1-6; D is perhaps TRBD1 (5 bases). The CDR3 runs 14 residues. V dropped 8 bases and J dropped 9 bases, with 17 bases sitting between them. Germline V gene sequence: CDR1 MNHEY, CDR2 SVGAGI.